Below, one TCR beta chain is given with its context. In the original processing: Reference gene primer amplification yielded estimated nucleated cell counts. Clones were read by immunoSEQ multiplex PCR, and TCRdb kept only the in-frame ones, dropping some. The DNA gave D and trimming, while V, J and clone size come from that table. The data contain roughly 170,000 clones, about 84% of them seen just once; the ten biggest clones take up approximately 5.6%. The data were taken from a study of blood T cell repertoires in COVID-19. In the study overall: Sites in the United States, Italy and Spain provided acute and convalescent COVID-19 samples. PBMCs, B-cell-depleted T cells, or T cells provided the cDNA or gDNA that made up the material.

Ages ranged from roughly 18 to 100 years, with residence in about two dozen US areas. The CDR3 spans 16 residues. Germline CDR1 reads SEHNR; CDR2 reads FQNEAQ (reference sequence). V was clipped by 3 bases and J by 3 bases; unmatched bases: 8. Sequenced: PBMCs or T cells enriched from blood (not recorded which). This receptor was taken from a woman aged 40 to 55 with acute COVID-19. V usage is TRBV7-9 and J usage is TRBJ1-2; TRBD1 agrees at 9 bases. As DNA, the CDR3 is TGTGCCAGCAGCTTGGGACAGGGTGCTATTGACTATGGCTACACCTTC. Translated: CASSLGQGAIDYGYTF.